A single sample gave rise to the 9 T cell receptor beta chains below, sequenced in a study of Ad26.COV2.S vaccination and SARS-CoV-2 variants. Repertoires were generated with immunoSEQ multiplex PCR, while TCRdb's copy carries only in-frame clones and drops some. This table has some 290,000 clones, around four fifths appearing once. The treatment denotes: roughly 18 received Ad26.COV2.S at low or high dose, single or two shots; roughly five received placebo; per-sample allocation not given. Collection of samples fell on day 63 after the first vaccine or placebo injection. The sample here was peripheral blood, taken in a trial of Ad26.COV2.S vaccine versus placebo. These receptors originate from a person between 18 and 65 years old who received the Ad26.COV2.S COVID-19 vaccine or a placebo.

This sequence joins TRBV29-1 and TRBJ2-7; TRBD1 matches 8 bases. The CDR3 contains 12 residues. The V gene end was trimmed by 7 bases and the J gene end by 6 bases; junction bases not matched to a gene: 8. Germline CDR1 reads SQVTM; CDR2 reads ANQGSEA. CDR3 DNA sequence: TGCAGCGCGACAGGGGCGGCGGCCGAGCAGTACTTC. It codes for CSATGAAAEQYF.

The chain links TRBV28 to TRBJ1-2; 8 positions match TRBD1. Looked up from germline, CDR1 is MDHEN and CDR2 is SYDVKM. The V segment lost 10 bases and the J segment 2 bases; nucleotides outside the gene matches: 3. The CDR3 runs 12 residues. In DNA form, the CDR3 reads TGTGCCACAGGGGGCGAGAACTATGGCTACACCTTC. Its translation: CATGGENYGYTF.

The J gene is TRBJ2-3, the V gene TRBV5-1; D assignment may be TRBD1 or TRBD2 (7 bases each). Deletions cut 7 bases from V and 4 bases from J, with 25 bases between. From germline, CDR1 is SGHRS and CDR2 YFSETQ. The CDR3 extends over 17 amino acids. CDR3 sequence (DNA): TGCGCCAGCTCCTTGGGAGGGGGCCTCAGGGGAGCAGATACGCAGTATTTT. It codes for CASSLGGGLRGADTQYF.

The genes are TRBV19 and TRBJ2-7; 7 positions agree with TRBD2. The length of the CDR3 is 16 residues. V lost 6 bases, J lost 0 bases, and 11 bases stayed unmatched. The germline V gene encodes CDR1 LNHDA and CDR2 SQIVND (reference sequence). This CDR3 is CASSLTLSGASYEQYF. The CDR3 coding sequence is TGTGCCAGTAGCCTAACCTTAAGCGGGGCCTCCTACGAGCAGTACTTC.

This chain uses TRBV7-6 with TRBJ1-2; D gene uncertain. The CDR3 consists of 13 residues. Germline V gene lookup returns CDR1 SGHVS and CDR2 FNYEAQ. V lost 5 bases, J lost 7 bases, and 14 bases lay in between. The CDR3 loop reads CASSPREGSGYTF. CDR3 in DNA: TGTGCCAGCAGCCCGCGGGAGGGTTCTGGCTACACCTTC. Based on the CDR3 plus reference TRBV7-6 and TRBJ1-2, the full variable domain is GAGVSQSPRYKVTKRGQDVALRCDPISGHVSLYWYRQALGQGPEFLTYFNYEAQQDKSGLPNDRFSAERPEGSISTLTIQRTEQRDSAMYRCASSPREGSGYTFGSGTRLTVV.

V gene TRBV19 combines with J gene TRBJ1-2; TRBD1 aligns across 7 bases. The junction had 16 bases not matched to a gene; V was cut back by 4 bases and J by 8 bases. Per the germline V gene, CDR1 is LNHDA and CDR2 is SQIVND (reference sequence). The CDR3 is 16 residues long. The CDR3 reads CASSKSGTAIMEGYTF. The CDR3, as DNA: TGTGCCAGTAGTAAATCCGGGACAGCTATAATGGAAGGCTACACCTTC.

This clone is a singleton in its sample. The chain is built from TRBV7-6 and TRBJ1-1, with TRBD1 matching over 8 bases. This CDR3 contains 18 residues. CDR1 is SGHVS, CDR2 FNYEAQ, per germline. J lost 0 bases, V lost 1 base, and 10 bases had no gene match. CDR3 bases: TGTGCCAGCAGCTTAGGGGACTGGACAGGGAGGTTGAACACTGAAGCTTTCTTT. Protein: CASSLGDWTGRLNTEAFF. The full variable domain, completed using reference TRBV7-6 and TRBJ1-1, is GAGVSQSPRYKVTKRGQDVALRCDPISGHVSLYWYRQALGQGPEFLTYFNYEAQQDKSGLPNDRFSAERPEGSISTLTIQRTEQRDSAMYRCASSLGDWTGRLNTEAFFGQGTRLTVV.

The sample holds one count of this clone. V usage is TRBV7-2 and J usage is TRBJ2-7, with TRBD1 matching 10 bases. The trim removed 5 bases at V and 6 bases at J, leaving 10 bases unmatched. The CDR3 sequence is 15 residues long. Germline loops: CDR1 SGHTA, CDR2 FQGNSA. The CDR3 loop reads CASSPRQGASLEQYF. CDR3 nucleotide sequence: TGTGCCAGCAGCCCAAGACAGGGGGCTTCCCTCGAGCAGTACTTC.

This chain uses TRBV4-2 with TRBJ2-2; 10 nucleotides align to TRBD2. V lost 0 bases, J lost 5 bases, and 9 bases stayed unmatched. The length of the CDR3 is 18 residues. Germline CDR1 LGHNA, CDR2 YNFKEQ. CDR3 protein: CASSQESSGGPRTGELFF. The CDR3 DNA reads TGTGCCAGCAGCCAAGAGTCTAGCGGGGGCCCAAGGACCGGGGAGCTGTTTTTT.